The rows below give T cell receptor beta chains drawn from one sample of a study of early T cells in non-severe SARS-CoV-2 infection. In TCRdb, the 5' RACE reads were re-called with MiXCR into one record per CDR3 protein. The repertoire holds about 110,000 distinct CDR3 sequences, 9% to 14% seen once, with around 3% in the top ten. Sequencing used whole blood. These receptors all stem from an adult who was a healthcare worker with PCR-confirmed SARS-CoV-2 infection or an uninfected control (not recorded which). Both conserved end residues are part of each CDR3. The order of the fields is CDR3 protein, CDR3 DNA, V gene, D gene, clone size, J gene, CDR3 length. A D gene is named only where the DNA matches it firmly. Expanded clones get a size class; other rows say once, few or many, or leave the size out.

CDR3aa: CATSDTTPGDIQYF
CDR3nt: TGTGCCACCAGTGATACAACACCGGGGGACATTCAGTACTTC
v_gene: TRBV24-1
d_gene: .
abundance: many
j_gene: TRBJ2-4
len: 14

CDR3aa: CASSSRDRGGVDTQYF
CDR3nt: TGTGCCAGCAGCTCCCGGGACAGGGGCGGTGTGGATACGCAGTATTTT
v_gene: TRBV21-1
d_gene: .
abundance: .
j_gene: TRBJ2-3
len: 16

CDR3aa: CASSNRQGLGKLFF
CDR3nt: TGTGCCAGCAGTAATCGACAGGGCTTGGGAAAACTGTTTTTT
v_gene: TRBV27
d_gene: TRBD1
abundance: many
j_gene: TRBJ1-4
len: 14

CDR3aa: CASSLGGRWDGDYEQYF
CDR3nt: TGCGCCAGCAGCTTGGGTGGACGTTGGGACGGAGACTACGAGCAGTACTTC
v_gene: TRBV5-1
d_gene: .
abundance: many
j_gene: TRBJ2-7
len: 17

CDR3aa: CASSLGIAGSLTDTQYF
CDR3nt: TGTGCCAGCAGCCTCGGGATAGCGGGCTCGTTGACAGATACGCAGTATTTT
v_gene: TRBV7-6
d_gene: TRBD2
abundance: .
j_gene: TRBJ2-3
len: 17

CDR3aa: CASSSGHRFVNGYTF
CDR3nt: TGTGCCAGCAGCTCCGGACACAGATTTGTGAATGGCTACACCTTC
v_gene: TRBV5-6
d_gene: .
abundance: few
j_gene: TRBJ1-2
len: 15

CDR3aa: CAWSSNPGYGYTF
CDR3nt: TGTGCCTGGAGTTCTAACCCAGGATATGGCTACACCTTC
v_gene: TRBV30
d_gene: .
abundance: .
j_gene: TRBJ1-2
len: 13

CDR3aa: CASSLGLAGGPKSGELFF
CDR3nt: TGTGCCAGCAGTCTCGGACTAGCGGGAGGGCCGAAAAGCGGGGAGCTGTTTTTT
v_gene: TRBV27
d_gene: TRBD2
abundance: .
j_gene: TRBJ2-2
len: 18

CDR3aa: CASSGLAGGSYNEQFF
CDR3nt: TGTGCCAGCAGTGGACTAGCGGGAGGTTCCTACAATGAGCAGTTCTTC
v_gene: TRBV6-1
d_gene: TRBD2
abundance: many
j_gene: TRBJ2-1
len: 16

CDR3aa: CASSPGDKNTGELFF
CDR3nt: TGTGCCAGCAGTCCAGGGGACAAGAACACCGGGGAGCTGTTTTTT
v_gene: TRBV28
d_gene: .
abundance: many
j_gene: TRBJ2-2
len: 15

CDR3aa: CASSLAGRAWASLHF
CDR3nt: TGTGCCAGCAGCTTGGCGGGTAGGGCCTGGGCGAGCCTCCACTTT
v_gene: TRBV5-5
d_gene: .
abundance: few
j_gene: TRBJ1-6
len: 15

CDR3aa: CSVQNPEKRTGELFF
CDR3nt: TGCAGCGTCCAAAATCCCGAAAAGCGGACCGGGGAGCTGTTTTTT
v_gene: TRBV29-1
d_gene: .
abundance: .
j_gene: TRBJ2-2
len: 15